This TCR beta chain was profiled in a study of graft-versus-host responses after intestinal transplantation. The overall study: Recipients uniformly received anti-thymocyte globulin induction, followed by tacrolimus and steroids for roughly three years.

TCRdb's table, derived via immunoSEQ multiplex PCR, lists solely in-frame clones and lacks some. Seen here are about 93,000 clones, over 80% observed once, and the top ten hold 0.4% to 0.6%. Concerning this clone itself: Its target is not known.

This CDR3 is 14 amino acids long. V lost 4 bases to trimming and J lost 3 bases; unmatched junction nucleotides: 3. Germline loops: CDR1 SGHNT, CDR2 YYREEE (reference sequence). The chain is built from TRBV5-4 and TRBJ2-7, with 11 bases fitting TRBD1. Sample: unstimulated CD8+ T cells sorted from spleen or lymph node cells, taken before intestinal transplant. The clonotype originates from a human donor who received an intestinal transplant. The CDR3 is CASSQGTGGYEQYF. CDR3 bases: TGTGCCAGCAGCCAAGGGACAGGGGGCTACGAGCAGTACTTC.